The 14 T cell receptor beta chains given below trace back to one sample, sequenced in a study of regulatory T cells in long-lasting Graves disease. The authors built TCR beta libraries using iRepertoire HTBI primers and Arm-PCR of CDR3 regions. TCRdb redid the calling of the multiplex PCR reads with MiXCR, one entry per CDR3 protein. In the table there are 450,000 to 600,000 distinct CDR3 sequences, approximately 15% of which are singletons. The time point: newly diagnosed GD, antithyroid drugs for less than 3 months. Generation of the TCR library employed RNA extracted from PBMCs. The same data also went into a second study, on T cells in Graves' hyperthyroidism and ophthalmopathy.

Sequencing was performed on peripheral blood mononuclear cells (PBMCs), taken at new diagnosis, from a patient treated with antithyroid drugs. These receptors were collected from a man younger than 40 with Graves disease.

The sample holds many counts of this clonotype. The rearrangement joins TRBV30 to TRBJ2-7; D is possibly TRBD2 (6 bases). The CDR3 has 12 amino acids. CDR1 GTSNPN and CDR2 SVGIG come from the germline V gene (reference sequence). V lost 5 bases to trimming and J lost 2 bases, with 10 bases between them. CDR3 bases: TGTGCCTGGGCAGCGGGCCCCTACGAGCAGTACTTC. It codes for CAWAAGPYEQYF. The variable domain in full, completed from reference TRBV30 and TRBJ2-7, reads SQTIHQWPATLVQPVGSPLSLECTVEGTSNPNLYWYRQAAGRGLQLLFYSVGIGQISSEVPQNLSASRPQDRQFILSSKKLLLSDSGFYLCAWAAGPYEQYFGPGTRLTVT.

This clonotype was counted ten times or more. This chain joins TRBV13 and TRBJ2-5; the D is unclear. Deletions cut 5 bases from V and 7 bases from J, with 14 bases between. The germline V gene has CDR1 PRHDT and CDR2 FYEKMQ (reference sequence). This CDR3 is 13 amino acids long. The chain's CDR3 is CASSRGTAATQYF. As DNA, the CDR3 is TGTGCCAGCAGCCGCGGTACGGCGGCGACCCAGTACTTC.

The table lists this clonotype with a few counts. The chain joins TRBV19 to TRBJ2-4; 7 bases fit TRBD1. V was clipped by 3 bases and J by 4 bases; unmatched bases: 3. There are 14 residues in the CDR3. The germline CDR1 and CDR2 sequences are LNHDA and SQIVND (reference sequence). For the CDR3, the DNA is TGTGCCAGTAGTATCTCGGGACAGAAAAACATTCAGTACTTC. Protein sequence: CASSISGQKNIQYF.

In its sample, this clonotype ranks as medium-sized. The chain carries TRBV28 and TRBJ1-2; 7 bases are shared with TRBD1. The CDR3 runs to 15 residues. J lost 4 bases, V lost 5 bases, and 10 bases had no gene match. CDR1 and CDR2 from the germline V gene are MDHEN and SYDVKM. CDR3 bases: TGTGCCAGCAGTCCCACAAGGGGGCTTGTCTATGGCTACACCTTC. As protein: CASSPTRGLVYGYTF.

Concerning this clonotype: A junction boundary mismatches the germline segment, possibly from a read error. The chain joins TRBV5-1 to TRBJ1-1; 8 bases map to TRBD1. This CDR3 comprises 13 residues. Germline V gene data show CDR1 as SGHRS and CDR2 as YFSETQ. CDR3 amino acids: CASSLTGVGEAFF. The CDR3 nucleotides are TGTGCCAGCAGCTTGACAGGGGTCGGTGAAGCTTTCTTT.

The chain recombines TRBV7-9 with TRBJ1-4; a possible D gene is TRBD1 (6 bases). Germline lookup yields CDR1 SEHNR and CDR2 FQNEAQ (reference sequence). The CDR3 has 14 amino acids. V was clipped by 5 bases and J by 1 base, with 8 bases between them. CDR3 nucleotides: TGTGCCAGCAGCGAACAGGGAACTAATGAAAAACTGTTTTTT. Translating it yields CASSEQGTNEKLFF.

This sequence joins TRBV6-4 and TRBJ2-2; 9 bases line up with TRBD2. The V gene's germline CDR1 is MRHNA and CDR2 SNTAGT. There are 17 residues in the CDR3. V shed 0 bases, J shed 4 bases, and the junction held 6 bases outside the gene matches. CDR3 protein: CASSDSPSGASTGELFF. Written as DNA, the CDR3 is TGTGCCAGCAGTGACTCGCCTAGCGGGGCGAGCACCGGGGAGCTGTTTTTT.

The chain recombines TRBV4-1 with TRBJ2-2, with D tentatively TRBD1 or TRBD2 (6 bases each). Per germline, CDR1 MGHRA and CDR2 YSYEKL. V was shortened by 0 bases and J by 0 bases, with 17 bases between the two germline ends. The CDR3 spans 19 residues. The DNA for the CDR3 is TGCGCCAGCAGCCAAGAGGGGGGCACGAGGCGGACGAACACCGGGGAGCTGTTTTTT. Its protein is CASSQEGGTRRTNTGELFF.

The CDR3 coding sequence is TGTGCCATCAGTGAGGGTCGAAGGCAGTTCTTC. Its protein is CAISEGRRQFF. The V call is TRBV10-3, the J call TRBJ2-1; no firm D call. Germline CDR1 reads ENHRY; CDR2 reads SYGVKD. This CDR3 is built from 11 residues. V was clipped by 2 bases and J by 12 bases, with 8 bases between them.

This clonotype showed up many times. J is TRBJ2-3 and V is TRBV12-3 or TRBV12-4; tentative D call: TRBD2 (5 bases). This CDR3 spans 14 amino acids. Trimming removed 8 bases from V and 5 bases from J, with 17 bases in between. The CDR3 protein is CASGSWERRDTQYF. The CDR3 DNA reads TGTGCCAGCGGCTCGTGGGAGCGGAGAGATACGCAGTATTTT.

Of note for this clonotype: With only one base between it and a far larger clone, this is likely a read error. The chain combines TRBV5-1 with TRBJ2-1; D may be TRBD2 (6 bases). CDR1 is SGHRS and CDR2 is YFSETQ in the germline V gene. This CDR3 is 17 amino acids long. In nucleotides, the CDR3 is TGTGCCCGCAGCTTAGGCGCAGGCGGGAACAAATACAATGAGCAGTTCTTC. It translates to CARSLGAGGNKYNEQFF. Filled out from reference TRBV5-1 and TRBJ2-1, the complete variable domain reads KAGVTQTPRYLIKTRGQQVTLSCSPISGHRSVSWYQQTPGQGLQFLFEYFSETQRNKGNFPGRFSGRQFSNSRSEMNVSTLELGDSALYLCARSLGAGGNKYNEQFFGPGTRLTVL.

Turning to this clonotype: One base away lies a much larger clone, so this may be a sequencing read error. V gene TRBV29-1 combines with J gene TRBJ2-7; tentative D call: TRBD1 (5 bases). The CDR3 is 12 residues long. Germline lookup yields CDR1 SQVTM and CDR2 ANQGSEA. DNA for the CDR3: TGCAGCGCCGGACATCCCCCCTACGAGCGGTACTTC. Its translation: CSAGHPPYERYF.

This clonotype was seen a handful of times. The chain joins TRBV19 to TRBJ2-7; D gene unclear. Trimming took 5 bases from V and 6 from J, leaving 11 bases between them. Germline V lookup: CDR1 LNHDA, CDR2 SQIVND (reference sequence). The CDR3 totals 12 residues. The CDR3 nucleotides read TGTGCCAGTAGTGCTAACCCCGCCGAGCAGTACTTC. Translating gives CASSANPAEQYF.

This clonotype occurred a few times. This may come from a read error, since a much larger clone is one base off. The chain employs TRBV12-3 or TRBV12-4 and TRBJ1-4; 8 nucleotides line up with TRBD1. Trimming cost V 5 bases and J 8 bases; bases outside gene matches: 16. The CDR3 runs 17 residues. The chain's CDR3 is CASSPTTGQGREEKLFF. CDR3 nucleotides: TGTGCCAGCAGTCCAACCACCGGACAGGGAAGGGAAGAAAAACTGTTTTTT.